A single sample is the source of the 3 T cell receptor beta chains below, sequenced in a study of shared clonotypes between healthy human individuals. Only in-frame clones appear in the TCRdb table, and some are missing; sequencing was by immunoSEQ multiplex PCR. The sample has about 1.5 million clones, roughly 96% seen once. The sample consisted of naive CD4+ T cells sorted from blood. Subset noted: CD45RA+ positively selected. These receptors were taken from a man aged 25-45 years in good health.

The chain joins TRBV6-5 to TRBJ1-2; TRBD1 matches 8 bases. The V gene's germline CDR1 is MNHEY and CDR2 SVGAGI. Losses at the gene ends were 2 bases for V and 4 bases for J; bases not matched to a gene: 3. CDR3 length: 14 amino acids. CDR3 amino acids: CASSYAGQAYGYTF. In nucleotides, the CDR3 is TGTGCCAGCAGTTACGCGGGACAGGCCTATGGCTACACCTTC.

This rearrangement joins TRBV5-1 to TRBJ2-5; 8 nucleotides agree with TRBD1. V lost 4 bases, J lost 2 bases, and 7 bases stayed unmatched. CDR1 and CDR2 (germline): SGHRS, YFSETQ. The CDR3 length is 15 residues. The CDR3 region has the DNA TGCGCCAGCAGCGGACAGGGACTCAGTCAAGAGACCCAGTACTTC. It yields the protein CASSGQGLSQETQYF.

This chain links TRBV18 with TRBJ1-2, with 7 bases that match TRBD1. The ends lost 1 base at V and 7 bases at J; junction bases unmatched: 3. The CDR3 is 13 amino acids. Germline CDR1 reads KGHSH; CDR2 reads LQKENI. In DNA form, the CDR3 reads TGTGCCAGCTCACCACAGGGGACAGTTGGCTACACCTTC. Translation: CASSPQGTVGYTF.